The T cell receptor beta chain described here comes from a study of OX40 agonist ivuxolimab in advanced cancers. Cycle 7 day 1, cycle 4 day 1, and baseline were the timepoints at which blood was sampled. Repertoires were generated with immunoSEQ multiplex PCR, while TCRdb's copy carries only in-frame clones and drops some. The sample consists of 55,000 to 65,000 clones, roughly 89% of them appearing once. With respect to this clone: What it binds is unknown.

Whole-study findings and limits: Expanded clones belonging to CD8+ T cells outnumbered, on average, those of CD4+.

In germline, CDR1 is SGHRS, CDR2 YFSETQ. Trimming took 4 bases from V and 9 from J; bases not matched to a gene: 5. The CDR3 has 13 residues. The sample here was CD4+ or CD8+ T cells sorted from blood, taken in a trial of the OX40 agonist ivuxolimab. V usage is TRBV5-1 and J usage is TRBJ2-4, with 9 bases aligning to TRBD1. This clonotype originated in an adult with an advanced solid tumor such as melanoma, head and neck, liver or kidney cancer. CDR3 amino acids: CASSKPGQGIQYF. The CDR3 nucleotides read TGCGCCAGCAGCAAACCGGGACAGGGCATTCAGTACTTC.